The 31 T cell receptor beta chains reported below all come from one sample, sequenced in a study of human T cells and chemical hapten exposure. Time point of the sample: patch test 3, about 24 weeks after DPC sensitization. Stated treatment: therapeutic diphenylcyclopropenone sensitization with weekly scalp DPC. A single record per CDR3 protein comes from TCRdb applying MiXCR to the RACE reads. The sample contains 80,000 to 100,000 distinct CDR3 sequences, roughly a quarter of which appear only once. This material consisted of whole blood, taken in connection with sensitization to the hapten diphenylcyclopropenone (DPC). The source is a middle-aged man with alopecia areata. Some clones in this sample may be carry-over from other donors' samples.

The chain carries TRBV6-6 and TRBJ2-3; no clear D gene. The V end was cut by 2 bases, the J end by 4 bases, with 1 base between. The germline V gene encodes CDR1 MNHNY and CDR2 SVGAGI (reference sequence). This CDR3 spans 11 amino acids. The CDR3: CASSYPDTQYF. The CDR3 DNA is TGTGCCAGCAGTTACCCAGATACGCAGTATTTT.

The chain carries TRBV7-8 and TRBJ2-3, with 9 positions matching TRBD1. With 6 bases clipped from V and 4 bases from J, the junction kept 5 bases outside the gene matches. From germline, CDR1 is SGHVS and CDR2 FQNEAQ. The CDR3 has 14 residues. The CDR3 DNA is TGTGCCAGCAGATTGACAGGGGGACCAGATACGCAGTATTTT. The encoded protein is CASRLTGGPDTQYF.

The chain joins TRBV3-1 to TRBJ2-3; unclear D gene. CDR3 length: 12 residues. V was clipped by 4 bases and J by 5 bases, with 7 bases between them. Germline CDR1 LGHDT, CDR2 YNNKEL (reference sequence). CDR3 DNA: TGTGCCAGCAGCCCCCCAGGAGATACGCAGTATTTT. It specifies CASSPPGDTQYF.

V usage is TRBV12-3 or TRBV12-4 and J usage is TRBJ2-1; D might be TRBD2 (7 bases). Deletions cut 4 bases from V and 7 bases from J, with 23 bases between. The length of the CDR3 is 17 residues. CDR3 in DNA: TGTGCCAGCAGTTACCCGGCGGGGGCGGGAGAGGGTAATGAGCAGTTCTTC. It is translated as CASSYPAGAGEGNEQFF.

Only a few counts were recorded for this clonotype. The chain couples TRBV12-3 or TRBV12-4 to TRBJ1-6; possibly TRBD1 for D (5 bases). The CDR3 spans 15 residues. Trimming removed 6 bases at V and 0 bases at J, with 9 bases between. For the CDR3, the DNA is TGTGCCAGCAGGGGGACGGCCTCCTATAATTCACCCCTCCACTTT. Protein: CASRGTASYNSPLHF.

The J gene is TRBJ1-5, the V gene TRBV2, with 7 bases that match TRBD1. The CDR3 consists of 15 residues. The V segment lost 5 bases and the J segment 4 bases; nucleotides outside the gene matches: 8. Germline V lookup: CDR1 SNHLY, CDR2 FYNNEI. Here the CDR3 DNA reads TGTGCCAGCAGTACTACGGACAGGCTAAATCAGCCCCAGCATTTT. Amino acids: CASSTTDRLNQPQHF.

The genes are TRBV20-1 and TRBJ1-5, with 11 bases lining up with TRBD1. Germline trimming cut 3 bases from V and 3 bases from J; bases unmatched to any gene: 10. Germline V CDR1 and CDR2: DFQATT, SNEGSKA (reference sequence). This CDR3 spans 17 amino acids. CDR3 loop: CSASRPGQGAVNQPQHF. CDR3 bases: TGCAGTGCTAGCCGCCCCGGACAGGGGGCCGTCAATCAGCCCCAGCATTTT.

Here the CDR3 DNA reads TGTGCCAGCAGCTTAGGAACGACAGGGTCTCGCAATCAGCCCCAGCATTTT. Encoded protein: CASSLGTTGSRNQPQHF. This chain connects TRBV11-2 to TRBJ1-5, with 7 bases lining up with TRBD1. Germline V gene lookup returns CDR1 SGHAT and CDR2 FQNNGV. This CDR3 region has 17 residues. V gave up 1 base and J gave up 2 bases; unmatched junction bases: 8.

This clonotype has at least ten counts. CDR3 DNA: TGTGCCAGCAGCGCACTAGCGCCATCCTACAATGAGCAGTTCTTC. The encoded protein is CASSALAPSYNEQFF. This sequence joins TRBV6-2 or TRBV6-3 and TRBJ2-1; the match to TRBD2 covers 7 bases. Germline trimming cut 6 bases from V and 1 base from J; bases unmatched to any gene: 6. The CDR3 is 15 amino acids. The germline gives CDR1 MNHEY, CDR2 SVGEGT.

This clonotype was observed a few times. The chain is built from TRBV10-3 and TRBJ2-7; either TRBD1 or TRBD2 may fit D (7 bases each). This CDR3 is built from 13 residues. V lost 10 bases, J lost 7 bases, and 20 bases lay in between. The V gene's germline CDR1 is ENHRY and CDR2 SYGVKD. This CDR3 is CATLAGGVGEQYF. The DNA for the CDR3 is TGTGCCACCTTGGCAGGGGGGGTAGGGGAGCAGTACTTC.

This clonotype has more than one count but fewer than ten. The chain combines TRBV5-6 with TRBJ2-5, with a weak D call TRBD2 (5 bases). Germline V gives CDR1 SGHDT, CDR2 YYEEEE. The CDR3 sequence is 13 residues long. With 3 bases removed from V and 1 base from J, the gap between germline ends came to 7 bases. The CDR3 region is CASSSGIQETQYF. Here the CDR3 DNA reads TGTGCCAGCAGCTCCGGGATCCAAGAGACCCAGTACTTC.

The rearrangement uses TRBV6-2 or TRBV6-3 and TRBJ1-5; D might be TRBD1 (6 bases). V lost 4 bases and J 2 bases, leaving 15 bases between the germline ends. The CDR3 is 16 amino acids. CDR1 and CDR2 (germline): MNHEY, SVGEGT. The CDR3 loop is CASSSRGTGGNQPQHF. Written as DNA, the CDR3 is TGTGCCAGCAGTTCCAGGGGCACTGGGGGCAATCAGCCCCAGCATTTT.

The V and J genes are TRBV7-2 and TRBJ1-5, with D perhaps TRBD1 (5 bases). The V gene's germline CDR1 is SGHTA and CDR2 FQGNSA. Trimming took off 0 bases at V and 7 bases at J, with 7 bases between the two ends. CDR3 length: 13 residues. Here the CDR3 reads CASSLAGRQPQHF. CDR3 in DNA: TGTGCCAGCAGCTTAGCGGGGCGCCAGCCCCAGCATTTT.

A few counts support this clonotype. The chain couples TRBV6-5 to TRBJ1-5; TRBD1 might be the D (6 bases). Germline values: CDR1 MNHEY, CDR2 SVGAGI. V lost 8 bases and J lost 5, with 19 bases in between. This CDR3 contains 15 residues. The CDR3 DNA sequence: TGTGCCAGCTCCCTAGGGGGGCAGGGGTATCAGCCCCAGCATTTT. Its translation is CASSLGGQGYQPQHF.

This chain connects TRBV6-4 to TRBJ2-2; D uncertain. Germline values: CDR1 MRHNA, CDR2 SNTAGT. Trimming took 2 bases from V and 6 from J, leaving 7 bases between them. The length of the CDR3 is 13 residues. This CDR3 is CASSDPNSGELFF. CDR3 DNA sequence: TGTGCCAGCAGTGACCCAAATTCCGGGGAGCTGTTTTTT.

V usage is TRBV20-1 and J usage is TRBJ2-3; D remains unclear. V gave up 6 bases and J gave up 2 bases, with 12 bases separating them. Germline V lookup: CDR1 DFQATT, CDR2 SNEGSKA (reference sequence). CDR3 length: 13 amino acids. The CDR3 DNA is TGCAGTGCCGCGAGCAAGCCCACAGATACGCAGTATTTT. Its protein is CSAASKPTDTQYF.

This clonotype has more than one count but fewer than ten. The chain combines TRBV3-1 with TRBJ2-1; no clear D. The germline CDR1 and CDR2 sequences are LGHDT and YNNKEL (reference sequence). V was pared by 0 bases and J by 10 bases, with 13 bases between. The CDR3 runs 14 residues. The CDR3 loop is CASSQDPRSEEQFF. DNA of the CDR3: TGTGCCAGCAGCCAAGATCCCCGGTCCGAGGAGCAGTTCTTC.

The chain recombines TRBV7-9 with TRBJ2-3; 7 nucleotides agree with TRBD1. The germline V gene has CDR1 SEHNR and CDR2 FQNEAQ (reference sequence). V dropped 6 bases and J dropped 4; count of bases not matched to a gene: 4. The CDR3 covers 13 residues. CDR3 sequence: CASRMGTADTQYF. Here the CDR3 DNA reads TGTGCCAGCAGGATGGGGACAGCAGATACGCAGTATTTT.

This clonotype has more than one count but fewer than ten. This sequence joins TRBV18 and TRBJ1-2; 11 nucleotides match TRBD1. The V gene end was trimmed by 3 bases and the J gene end by 6 bases; junction bases not matched to a gene: 3. The CDR3 runs to 14 residues. CDR1 is KGHSH, CDR2 LQKENI, per germline. CDR3 residues: CASSPGQGVNGYTF. For the CDR3, the DNA is TGTGCCAGCTCACCGGGACAGGGGGTCAATGGCTACACCTTC. Together with reference TRBV18 and TRBJ1-2, the CDR3 gives the full variable domain: NAGVMQNPRHLVRRRGQEARLRCSPMKGHSHVYWYRQLPEEGLKFMVYLQKENIIDESGMPKERFSAEFPKEGPSILRIQQVVRGDSAAYFCASSPGQGVNGYTFGSGTRLTVV.

This clonotype came up a few times. This sequence joins TRBV5-1 and TRBJ2-7, with 7 bases identical to TRBD2. Germline CDR1 and CDR2: SGHRS and YFSETQ. CDR3 length: 14 residues. Trimming removed 0 bases from V and 2 bases from J; junction bases left unmatched: 2. The CDR3 spells CASSLEAGTYEQYF. CDR3 DNA: TGCGCCAGCAGCTTGGAAGCGGGGACCTACGAGCAGTACTTC.

This clonotype showed up just a few times. The chain carries TRBV6-7 and TRBJ2-1; 10 positions agree with TRBD2. TRBV6-7 is assigned to the ORF class and has an uncertain function. This CDR3 has 19 amino acids. V dropped 7 bases and J dropped 0; count of bases not matched to a gene: 15. The CDR3 nucleotides are TGTGCCAGCATGGAGAGCAGGAGCGGGAGGGCCTGCTCCTACAATGAGCAGTTCTTC. This translates into CASMESRSGRACSYNEQFF.

V is TRBV9 and J is TRBJ2-2; D is possibly TRBD1 (6 bases). Trimming took 4 bases from V and 6 from J, leaving 13 bases between them. Per the germline V gene, CDR1 is SGDLS and CDR2 is YYNGEE. The CDR3 contains 14 residues. CDR3 sequence: CASSFHRVPGELFF. The CDR3 DNA sequence: TGTGCCAGCAGCTTCCACAGGGTCCCCGGGGAGCTGTTTTTT.

This clonotype came up a few times. V is TRBV27 and J is TRBJ2-7, with TRBD2 identical over 11 bases. Germline V gene lookup returns CDR1 MNHEY and CDR2 SMNVEV (reference sequence). The trim removed 4 bases at V and 0 bases at J, leaving 5 bases unmatched. CDR3 length: 16 residues. CDR3 amino acids: CASSSLAGGPSYEQYF. CDR3 DNA sequence: TGTGCCAGCAGTTCCCTAGCGGGAGGCCCCTCCTACGAGCAGTACTTC.

V usage is TRBV20-1 and J usage is TRBJ1-5, with unresolved D. There are 14 residues in the CDR3. Per germline, CDR1 DFQATT and CDR2 SNEGSKA (reference sequence). Trimming removed 6 bases from V and 0 bases from J, with 12 bases in between. The CDR3, as DNA: TGCAGTGCAAGGAGAACTGATAGCAATCAGCCCCAGCATTTT. This encodes CSARRTDSNQPQHF.

V and J are TRBV20-1 and TRBJ1-1; a weak D match, TRBD1 (5 bases). V lost 6 bases, J lost 2 bases, and 16 bases lay in between. CDR1 is DFQATT, CDR2 SNEGSKA, per germline (reference sequence). CDR3 size: 14 residues. This CDR3 is CSARKGRVNTEAFF. CDR3 bases: TGCAGTGCCAGAAAAGGCAGGGTAAACACTGAAGCTTTCTTT.

This chain uses TRBV6-5 with TRBJ2-5; D is undetermined. Trimming took 0 bases from V and 5 from J, leaving 10 bases between them. Germline CDR1 and CDR2: MNHEY and SVGAGI. The CDR3 is made up of 14 amino acids. In DNA form, the CDR3 reads TGTGCCAGCAGTTACTCGAAGGCTTCGGAGACCCAGTACTTC. Its translation: CASSYSKASETQYF.

This clonotype showed up just once. This chain connects TRBV12-3 or TRBV12-4 to TRBJ2-6, with D possibly TRBD2 on 6 matching bases. The ends were cut back, 5 bases at V and 2 bases at J, with 7 bases in the middle. The length of the CDR3 is 14 residues. CDR3 nucleotides: TGTGCCAGCAGTGGAGGGGCTGGGGCCAACGTCCTGACTTTC. It encodes CASSGGAGANVLTF.

The chain links TRBV12-3 or TRBV12-4 to TRBJ1-5; no clear D gene. This CDR3 has 15 residues. Between the trimmed V and J ends, which lost 6 bases and 0 bases, there was a span of 12 bases. CDR3 residues: CASSADGNSNQPQHF. CDR3 bases: TGTGCCAGCAGCGCGGACGGAAATAGCAATCAGCCCCAGCATTTT.

A few counts support this clonotype. The chain's CDR3 is CAMLRGNEQFF. CDR3 sequence (DNA): TGTGCCATGCTACGGGGGAATGAGCAGTTCTTC. V gene TRBV10-3 combines with J gene TRBJ2-1, with D perhaps TRBD2 (6 bases). V gave up 9 bases and J gave up 7 bases, with 10 bases separating them. CDR1 ENHRY and CDR2 SYGVKD come from the germline V gene. The CDR3 runs to 11 residues.

The CDR3 nucleotides read TGTGCCACCACGGGACAGAGCTCCTACGAGCAGTACTTC. The encoded protein is CATTGQSSYEQYF. The chain links TRBV6-1 to TRBJ2-7; 7 bases map to TRBD1. Germline CDR1 and CDR2: MNHNS and SASEGT. This CDR3 is built from 13 residues. Trimming at V came to 10 bases and at J to 0 bases, leaving 6 bases not matched to a gene.

The chain is built from TRBV6-5 and TRBJ2-6; tentatively, D is TRBD1 or TRBD2 (5 bases each). The CDR3 is 15 residues long. V was shortened by 2 bases and J by 4 bases, with 9 bases between the two germline ends. Germline V CDR1 and CDR2: MNHEY, SVGAGI. In DNA, the CDR3 is TGTGCCAGCAGTTACGGGGGTTACGGGGCCAACGTCCTGACTTTC. Encoded protein: CASSYGGYGANVLTF.